Below, 12 T cell receptor beta chains from the same sample are listed, as sequenced in a study of T cell responses to AZD1222 COVID-19 vaccine. Libraries were prepared by immunoSEQ multiplex PCR; TCRdb keeps only in-frame clonotypes and omits some of them. Among about 150,000 clones listed, roughly 90% were seen once. Specimen: peripheral blood, collected 28 days after the second AZD1222 dose. The receptor source for this set is an adult who received the AZD1222 COVID-19 vaccine.

This chain uses TRBV5-1 with TRBJ2-7, with 8 bases identical to TRBD1. Germline loops: CDR1 SGHRS, CDR2 YFSETQ. V lost 4 bases and J lost 4; bases outside the gene matches: 10. The CDR3 sequence is 15 residues long. The CDR3 region has the DNA TGCGCCAGCAGCCCGTTGCCAGGGGGCAATTACGAGCAGTACTTC. It encodes CASSPLPGGNYEQYF.

This clone was observed once. The chain combines TRBV5-1 with TRBJ2-1; D uncertain. CDR1 and CDR2 from the germline V gene are SGHRS and YFSETQ. The CDR3 runs to 15 residues. V lost 1 base and J lost 2, with 10 bases in between. The chain's CDR3 is CASSLFALAYNEQFF. CDR3 bases: TGCGCCAGCAGCTTGTTCGCGCTAGCCTACAATGAGCAGTTCTTC.

The rearrangement joins TRBV11-3 to TRBJ2-7, with TRBD1 identical over 12 bases. The germline V gene has CDR1 SGHNT and CDR2 YENEEA. The CDR3 contains 16 residues. The V segment lost 5 bases and the J segment 3 bases; nucleotides outside the gene matches: 8. CDR3 sequence: CASSPEGQGANYEQYF. CDR3 in DNA: TGTGCCAGCAGCCCAGAGGGACAGGGGGCCAACTACGAGCAGTACTTC.

This clone was detected only once. This rearrangement joins TRBV7-2 to TRBJ2-5; D is perhaps TRBD1 (7 bases). V gave up 1 base and J gave up 3 bases, with 15 bases separating them. The CDR3 spans 16 residues. The V gene's germline CDR1 is SGHTA and CDR2 FQGNSA. The CDR3 DNA reads TGTGCCAGCAGCTTAGAGGGGGGCAGGGGGAAAGAGACCCAGTACTTC. This translates into CASSLEGGRGKETQYF.

V and J are TRBV11-2 and TRBJ1-1, with D unclear. Germline-derived CDR1 and CDR2 are SGHAT and FQNNGV. The CDR3 loop spans 15 amino acids. The germline V and J ends were trimmed by 4 bases and 3 bases, with 15 bases remaining between them. CDR3 residues: CASSSPYGMDTEAFF. The CDR3 bases are TGTGCCAGCAGCTCGCCCTACGGGATGGACACTGAAGCTTTCTTT.

The gene calls are TRBV7-9 and TRBJ1-2, with no clear D. CDR3 length: 14 amino acids. Trimming shortened V by 2 bases and J by 4 bases, and 11 bases separated the two germline ends. Germline CDR1 SEHNR, CDR2 FQNEAQ (reference sequence). In DNA form, the CDR3 reads TGTGCCAGCAGCTTACGGGCGGAAGGCTATGGCTACACCTTC. Amino acids: CASSLRAEGYGYTF.

The chain links TRBV2 to TRBJ1-2; 11 bases map to TRBD1. The CDR3 contains 15 residues. Germline trimming cut 0 bases from V and 8 bases from J; bases unmatched to any gene: 5. Looked up from germline, CDR1 is SNHLY and CDR2 is FYNNEI. This CDR3 reads CASSEAGGTGGGYTF. The DNA of the CDR3 is TGTGCCAGCAGTGAAGCGGGCGGGACAGGGGGAGGCTACACCTTC.

The chain combines TRBV14 with TRBJ2-7, with 10 bases that match TRBD2. Per the germline V gene, CDR1 is SGHDN and CDR2 is FVKESK. CDR3 length equals 15 residues. V was pared by 2 bases and J by 3 bases, with 4 bases of the junction left unmatched. CDR3 nucleotide sequence: TGTGCCAGCAGCCAACGTAGCGGGGGGAGCTACGAGCAGTACTTC. This sequence encodes CASSQRSGGSYEQYF.

J is TRBJ2-3 and V is TRBV6-2 or TRBV6-3; 14 positions agree with TRBD2. Germline CDR1 and CDR2: MNHEY and SVGEGT. This CDR3 contains 17 residues. Germline trimming cut 5 bases from V and 3 bases from J; bases unmatched to any gene: 7. The CDR3 nucleotides read TGTGCCAGCAGTCTCCGGACTAGCGGGAGGCTAACAGATACGCAGTATTTT. It translates to CASSLRTSGRLTDTQYF.

The gene calls are TRBV10-1 and TRBJ1-2, with D unclear. Germline V gives CDR1 WNHNN, CDR2 SYGVQD (reference sequence). V lost 3 bases to trimming and J lost 0 bases, with 8 bases between them. This CDR3 comprises 14 residues. The CDR3 loop reads CASSDGKTNYGYTF. The CDR3 bases are TGCGCCAGCAGTGACGGCAAGACTAACTATGGCTACACCTTC.

This clone was seen a handful of times. Here the CDR3 DNA reads TGTGCCAGCAGCTTAACCGGGAGCACCGGGGAGCTGTTTTTT. Its protein is CASSLTGSTGELFF. The chain links TRBV7-3 to TRBJ2-2; D is possibly TRBD2 (6 bases). The CDR3 consists of 14 residues. Trimming removed 0 bases at V and 4 bases at J, with 6 bases between. CDR1 is SGHTA, CDR2 FQGTGA, per germline.

The chain is built from TRBV6-5 and TRBJ2-7; D not resolved. This CDR3 is built from 12 residues. Germline-derived CDR1 and CDR2 are MNHEY and SVGAGI. V lost 2 bases, J lost 6 bases, and 8 bases lay in between. CDR3: CASSYVGSEQYF. The CDR3 DNA is TGTGCCAGCAGTTACGTAGGCTCCGAGCAGTACTTC.